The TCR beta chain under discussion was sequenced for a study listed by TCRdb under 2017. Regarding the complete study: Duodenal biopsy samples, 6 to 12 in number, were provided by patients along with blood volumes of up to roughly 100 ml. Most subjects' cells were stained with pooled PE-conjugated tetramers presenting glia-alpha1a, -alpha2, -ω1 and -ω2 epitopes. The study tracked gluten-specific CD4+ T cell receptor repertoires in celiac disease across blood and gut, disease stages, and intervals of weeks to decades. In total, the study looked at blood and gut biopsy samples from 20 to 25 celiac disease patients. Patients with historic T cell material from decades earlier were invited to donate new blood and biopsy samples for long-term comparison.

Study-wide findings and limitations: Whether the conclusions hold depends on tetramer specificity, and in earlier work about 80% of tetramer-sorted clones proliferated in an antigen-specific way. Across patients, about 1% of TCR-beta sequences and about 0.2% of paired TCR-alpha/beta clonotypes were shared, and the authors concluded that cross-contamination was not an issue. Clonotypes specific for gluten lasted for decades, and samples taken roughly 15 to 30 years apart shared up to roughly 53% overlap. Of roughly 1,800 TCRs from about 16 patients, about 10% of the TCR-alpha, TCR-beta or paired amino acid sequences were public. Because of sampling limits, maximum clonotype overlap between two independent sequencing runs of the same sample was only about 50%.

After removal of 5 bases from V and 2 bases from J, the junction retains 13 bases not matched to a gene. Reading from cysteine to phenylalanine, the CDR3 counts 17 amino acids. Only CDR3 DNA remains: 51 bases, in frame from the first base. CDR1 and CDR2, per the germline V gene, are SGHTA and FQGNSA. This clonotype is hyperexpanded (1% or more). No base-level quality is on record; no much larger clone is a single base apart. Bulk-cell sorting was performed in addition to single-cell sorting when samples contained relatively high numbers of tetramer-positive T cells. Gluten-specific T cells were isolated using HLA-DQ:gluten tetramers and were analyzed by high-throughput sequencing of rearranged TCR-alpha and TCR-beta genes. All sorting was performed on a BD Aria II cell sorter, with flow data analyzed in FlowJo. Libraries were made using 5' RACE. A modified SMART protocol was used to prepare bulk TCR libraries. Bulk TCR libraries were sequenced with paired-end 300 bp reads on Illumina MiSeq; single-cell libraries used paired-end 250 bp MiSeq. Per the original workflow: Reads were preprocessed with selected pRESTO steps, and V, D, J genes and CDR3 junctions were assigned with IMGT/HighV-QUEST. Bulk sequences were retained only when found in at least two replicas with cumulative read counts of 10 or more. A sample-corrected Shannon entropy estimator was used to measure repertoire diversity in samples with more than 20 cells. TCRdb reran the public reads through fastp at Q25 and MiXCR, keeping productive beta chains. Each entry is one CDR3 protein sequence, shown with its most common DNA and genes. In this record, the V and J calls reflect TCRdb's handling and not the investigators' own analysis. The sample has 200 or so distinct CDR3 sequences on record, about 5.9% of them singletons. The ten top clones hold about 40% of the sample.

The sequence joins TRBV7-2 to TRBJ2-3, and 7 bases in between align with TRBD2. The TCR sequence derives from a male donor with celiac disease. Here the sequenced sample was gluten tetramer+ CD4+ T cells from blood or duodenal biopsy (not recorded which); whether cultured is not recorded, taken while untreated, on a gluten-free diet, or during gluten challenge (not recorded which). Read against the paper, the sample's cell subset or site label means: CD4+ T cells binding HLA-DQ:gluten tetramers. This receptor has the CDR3 CASSRWGGSLPTDTQYF. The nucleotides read TGTGCCAGCAGCCGTTGGGGGGGGAGCCTCCCCACAGATACGCAGTATTTT.